A selection of T cell receptor beta chains follows, all from one sample in a study of T cell repertoires in cytomegalovirus infection. The antigens of these receptors remain unknown. TCRdb independently ran MiXCR on the reads; one entry per CDR3 protein. Of some 560,000 distinct CDR3 sequences in the sample, approximately 40% were seen once. The sequences come from cultured PBMCs, collected from culture after CMV antigen stimulation. The receptors come from a human donor in good health (CMV status not recorded). Some clones in this sample may be carry-over from other donors' samples. The CDR3 runs from the conserved cysteine through the conserved F or W. D genes are given only for firm matches. Clone size appears in some rows only: once, few, many, or a class for an expanded clone.

j_call: TRBJ1-2
clone_size: few
d_call: TRBD1
v_call: TRBV28
cdr3_nt: TGTGCCAGCAGTTATCAGGGGGCGGATGGCTACACCTTC
cdr3_aa: CASSYQGADGYTF

j_call: TRBJ2-1
clone_size: many
d_call: TRBD2
v_call: TRBV7-8
cdr3_nt: TGTGCCAGCAGCTTACTAGCGGGGACCAATGAGCAGTTCTTC
cdr3_aa: CASSLLAGTNEQFF

j_call: TRBJ2-2
clone_size: -
d_call: -
v_call: TRBV20-1
cdr3_nt: TGCAGTGCTAGAAAGGGACCGACCACCGGGGAGCTGTTTTTT
cdr3_aa: CSARKGPTTGELFF

j_call: TRBJ2-5
clone_size: -
d_call: TRBD2
v_call: TRBV5-1
cdr3_nt: TGCGCCAGCAGCTTGGGGCGGGAGGCCCTGGAGACCCAGTACTTC
cdr3_aa: CASSLGREALETQYF

j_call: TRBJ1-5
clone_size: once
d_call: -
v_call: TRBV20-1
cdr3_nt: TGCAGTGCCCACCCGGGGGGTAGCAATCAGCCCCAGCATTTT
cdr3_aa: CSAHPGGSNQPQHF

j_call: TRBJ1-5
clone_size: -
d_call: TRBD1
v_call: TRBV15
cdr3_nt: TGTGCCACCAGCAGGGCTCAGGGGGGACCCCAGCATTTT
cdr3_aa: CATSRAQGGPQHF

j_call: TRBJ2-7
clone_size: -
d_call: -
v_call: TRBV6-2/TRBV6-3
cdr3_nt: TGTGCCAGCTTACAGGGCCACGAGCAGTACTTC
cdr3_aa: CASLQGHEQYF

j_call: TRBJ2-1
clone_size: -
d_call: TRBD2
v_call: TRBV29-1
cdr3_nt: TGCAGCGTGGGGACTAGCGGGGGGGGTGAGCAGTTCTTC
cdr3_aa: CSVGTSGGGEQFF

j_call: TRBJ2-7
clone_size: -
d_call: -
v_call: TRBV12-5
cdr3_nt: TGTGCTAGTGGTTTGGTACTAGCTGCGACCTACGAGCAGTACTTC
cdr3_aa: CASGLVLAATYEQYF

j_call: TRBJ2-7
clone_size: few
d_call: -
v_call: TRBV20-1
cdr3_nt: TGCAGTGCTAGAGTTCAGGGGAGCATCTACGAGCAGTACTTC
cdr3_aa: CSARVQGSIYEQYF

j_call: TRBJ2-6
clone_size: few
d_call: -
v_call: TRBV11-2
cdr3_nt: TGTGCCAGCAGCTTTGTACGGTCATCTGGGGCCAACGTCCTGACTTTC
cdr3_aa: CASSFVRSSGANVLTF

j_call: TRBJ1-1
clone_size: few
d_call: -
v_call: TRBV7-6
cdr3_nt: TGTGCCAGCACCCAGATAATGTCTGAAGCTTTCTTT
cdr3_aa: CASTQIMSEAFF

j_call: TRBJ2-5
clone_size: -
d_call: TRBD2
v_call: TRBV12-3/TRBV12-4
cdr3_nt: TGTGCCAGCAGTTTTTCTGGTGCGGGAGCCCCCTACTTC
cdr3_aa: CASSFSGAGAPYF

j_call: TRBJ1-1
clone_size: many
d_call: -
v_call: TRBV7-2
cdr3_nt: TGTGCCAGCAGCTTCGCGACTTGGTCAGGGAACACTGAAGCTTTCTTT
cdr3_aa: CASSFATWSGNTEAFF

j_call: TRBJ1-3
clone_size: -
d_call: -
v_call: TRBV4-1
cdr3_nt: TGCGCCAGCAGCCCCCGCGTCGGAAACACCATATATTTT
cdr3_aa: CASSPRVGNTIYF

j_call: TRBJ1-2
clone_size: -
d_call: -
v_call: TRBV6-6
cdr3_nt: TGTGCCAGCGGAACTCACAGCGAGTATGGCTACACCTTC
cdr3_aa: CASGTHSEYGYTF

j_call: TRBJ2-7
clone_size: few
d_call: TRBD1
v_call: TRBV12-3/TRBV12-4
cdr3_nt: TGTGCCAGCAGGTACAGGGGGGCCTCCGATTACGAGCAGTACTTC
cdr3_aa: CASRYRGASDYEQYF

j_call: TRBJ1-3
clone_size: -
d_call: -
v_call: TRBV5-4
cdr3_nt: TGTGCCAGCAGCCCGGACAGCGACTCTGGAAACACCATATATTTT
cdr3_aa: CASSPDSDSGNTIYF

j_call: TRBJ1-5
clone_size: -
d_call: TRBD1
v_call: TRBV10-3
cdr3_nt: TGTGCCAGCGGTGTGACAGGGGGCCGCTATAGCAATCAGCCCCAGCATTTT
cdr3_aa: CASGVTGGRYSNQPQHF

j_call: TRBJ2-1
clone_size: few
d_call: TRBD2
v_call: TRBV7-8
cdr3_nt: TGTGCCAGCAGCTTAGGTGGTAGCGGGAGATCCTCCTACAATGAGCAGTTCTTC
cdr3_aa: CASSLGGSGRSSYNEQFF

j_call: TRBJ1-5
clone_size: -
d_call: -
v_call: TRBV20-1
cdr3_nt: TGCAGTGCTCTTACAGAGAGCAATCAGCCCCAGCATTTT
cdr3_aa: CSALTESNQPQHF

j_call: TRBJ2-5
clone_size: -
d_call: -
v_call: TRBV10-3
cdr3_nt: TGTGCCATCAAAGGACAGTTACGCCAAGAGACCCAGTACTTC
cdr3_aa: CAIKGQLRQETQYF

j_call: TRBJ2-1
clone_size: -
d_call: TRBD2
v_call: TRBV7-2
cdr3_nt: TGTGCCAGCAGCTCCCAGGGACTAGCAAGGTACAATGAGCAGTTCTTC
cdr3_aa: CASSSQGLARYNEQFF

j_call: TRBJ1-1
clone_size: few
d_call: -
v_call: TRBV7-2
cdr3_nt: TGTGCCAGCACTCCCGGGGGGCGTATAGACACTGAAGCTTTCTTT
cdr3_aa: CASTPGGRIDTEAFF

j_call: TRBJ2-6
clone_size: -
d_call: -
v_call: TRBV6-1
cdr3_nt: TGTGCCAGCAGGGCGACCACCTCTGGGGCCAACGTCCTGACTTTC
cdr3_aa: CASRATTSGANVLTF

j_call: TRBJ1-2
clone_size: few
d_call: -
v_call: TRBV6-2/TRBV6-3
cdr3_nt: TGTGCCAGCAGTCTTGCCGACAGGAGCAACTATGGCTACACCTTC
cdr3_aa: CASSLADRSNYGYTF

j_call: TRBJ2-1
clone_size: -
d_call: TRBD2
v_call: TRBV7-6
cdr3_nt: TGTGCCAGCAGCTCTACCGGGACTAACTCCTACAATGAGCAGTTCTTC
cdr3_aa: CASSSTGTNSYNEQFF

j_call: TRBJ1-5
clone_size: -
d_call: -
v_call: TRBV19
cdr3_nt: TGTGCCAGTAGTCGTACACCGAACGCGAATCAGCCCCAGCATTTT
cdr3_aa: CASSRTPNANQPQHF

j_call: TRBJ2-3
clone_size: -
d_call: TRBD2
v_call: TRBV12-3/TRBV12-4
cdr3_nt: TGTGCCAGCAGGCTGCTAGCGGGAGGTCGCACAGATACGCAGTATTTT
cdr3_aa: CASRLLAGGRTDTQYF

j_call: TRBJ1-4
clone_size: -
d_call: -
v_call: TRBV4-1
cdr3_nt: TGCGCCAGCAGCCAACCAGGAGCAACTAATGAAAAACTGTTTTTT
cdr3_aa: CASSQPGATNEKLFF

j_call: TRBJ1-1
clone_size: -
d_call: -
v_call: TRBV20-1
cdr3_nt: TGCAGTGCTAGCCCCGGATCACTAGCGGCCGAGGCTTTCTTT
cdr3_aa: CSASPGSLAAEAFF

j_call: TRBJ1-1
clone_size: many
d_call: TRBD1
v_call: TRBV7-8
cdr3_nt: TGTGCCAGCAGCCAAGGACAGGGAAACACTGAAGCTTTCTTT
cdr3_aa: CASSQGQGNTEAFF

j_call: TRBJ2-7
clone_size: few
d_call: -
v_call: TRBV6-1
cdr3_nt: TGTGCCAGCAGTGAAGAGGAGGGCGGCGGACACTACGAGCAGTACTTC
cdr3_aa: CASSEEEGGGHYEQYF

j_call: TRBJ1-6
clone_size: -
d_call: -
v_call: TRBV27
cdr3_nt: TGTGCCAGCAGTTCCTCCGCTGGGGGCTACTCACCCCTCCACTTT
cdr3_aa: CASSSSAGGYSPLHF

j_call: TRBJ2-2
clone_size: -
d_call: TRBD1
v_call: TRBV6-8
cdr3_nt: TGTGCCAGCGGTCAGGGGGCGCGGACCGGGGAGCTGTTTTTT
cdr3_aa: CASGQGARTGELFF